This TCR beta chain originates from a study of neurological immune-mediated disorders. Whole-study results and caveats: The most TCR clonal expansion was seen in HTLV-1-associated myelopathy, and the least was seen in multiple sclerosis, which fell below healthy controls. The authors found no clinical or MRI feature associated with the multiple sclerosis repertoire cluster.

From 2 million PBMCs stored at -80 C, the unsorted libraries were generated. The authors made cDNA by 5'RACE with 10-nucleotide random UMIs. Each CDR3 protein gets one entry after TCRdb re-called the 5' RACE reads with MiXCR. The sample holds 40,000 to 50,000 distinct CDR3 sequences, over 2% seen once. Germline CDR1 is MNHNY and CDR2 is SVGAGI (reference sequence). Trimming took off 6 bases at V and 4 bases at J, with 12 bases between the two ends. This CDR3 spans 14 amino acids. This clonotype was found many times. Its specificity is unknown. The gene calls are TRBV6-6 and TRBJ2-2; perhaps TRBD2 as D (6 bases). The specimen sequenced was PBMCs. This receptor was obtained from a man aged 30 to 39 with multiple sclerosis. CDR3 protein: CASRPVRGTGELFF. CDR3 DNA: TGTGCCAGCAGACCTGTGCGGGGCACCGGGGAGCTGTTTTTT.